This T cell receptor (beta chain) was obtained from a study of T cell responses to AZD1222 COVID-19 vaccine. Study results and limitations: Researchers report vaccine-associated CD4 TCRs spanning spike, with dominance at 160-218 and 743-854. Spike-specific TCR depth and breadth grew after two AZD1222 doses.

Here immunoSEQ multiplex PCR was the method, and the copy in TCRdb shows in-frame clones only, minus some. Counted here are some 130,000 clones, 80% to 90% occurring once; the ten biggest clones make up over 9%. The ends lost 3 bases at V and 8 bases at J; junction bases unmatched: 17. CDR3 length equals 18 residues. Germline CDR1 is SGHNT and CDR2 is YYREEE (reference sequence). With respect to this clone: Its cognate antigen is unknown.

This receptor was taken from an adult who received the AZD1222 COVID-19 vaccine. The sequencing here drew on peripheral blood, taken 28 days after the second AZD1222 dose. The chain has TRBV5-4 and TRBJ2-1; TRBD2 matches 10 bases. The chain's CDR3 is CASSSPGLAGASLYEQFF. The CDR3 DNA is TGTGCCAGCAGCTCCCCGGGCCTAGCGGGAGCCAGTCTCTATGAGCAGTTCTTC.